This T cell receptor (beta chain) was documented in a study of early stage breast cancer tumors. Study-level background: Most of the 16 invasive tumors were ER+, PR+ and HER2-. Study results and limitations: Tumors had about 2.5-fold higher T cell density and higher clonality than adjacent normal breast tissue.

The CDR3 totals 15 residues. The germline CDR1 and CDR2 sequences are MGHRA and YSYEKL. Losses at the gene ends were 2 bases for V and 5 bases for J; bases not matched to a gene: 5. This clone was counted once. The antigen is unknown. Measured with immunoSEQ multiplex PCR; TCRdb has only the in-frame clones, and not every one. Of roughly 58,000 clones in the sample, approximately 90% were seen once. The sample consisted of blood. The TCR sequence derives from a person aged 70 to 80 with breast cancer. This chain uses TRBV4-1 with TRBJ2-3; TRBD1 matches at 9 bases. DNA for the CDR3: TGCGCCAGCAGCCAATGGGACAGGGTGAGAGATACGCAGTATTTT. Amino acids: CASSQWDRVRDTQYF.